This T cell receptor (beta chain) originates from a study of blood T cell repertoires in COVID-19. As for the study in general: In each case, the material was cDNA or gDNA derived from T cells, B-cell-depleted T cells, or PBMCs.

Sequencing was performed with immunoSEQ multiplex PCR; in TCRdb, only in-frame clones are kept and a portion is missing. In the table there are around 200,000 clones, approximately 90% of which are singletons. This clone was detected once. Residents of 24 US areas, aged roughly 18 to 90 years, made up the participants. V shed 1 base and J shed 7 bases, with 13 bases lying between them. The germline gives CDR1 MNHNS, CDR2 SASEGT. CDR3 size: 14 residues. Material: PBMCs or T cells enriched from blood (not recorded which). The chain combines TRBV6-1 with TRBJ1-1; D might be TRBD1 (6 bases). This receptor was obtained from a man aged 25 to 45 who had recovered from COVID-19. CDR3 residues: CASSEVWRTDEAFF. Here the CDR3 DNA reads TGTGCCAGCAGTGAAGTTTGGCGGACAGATGAAGCTTTCTTT.